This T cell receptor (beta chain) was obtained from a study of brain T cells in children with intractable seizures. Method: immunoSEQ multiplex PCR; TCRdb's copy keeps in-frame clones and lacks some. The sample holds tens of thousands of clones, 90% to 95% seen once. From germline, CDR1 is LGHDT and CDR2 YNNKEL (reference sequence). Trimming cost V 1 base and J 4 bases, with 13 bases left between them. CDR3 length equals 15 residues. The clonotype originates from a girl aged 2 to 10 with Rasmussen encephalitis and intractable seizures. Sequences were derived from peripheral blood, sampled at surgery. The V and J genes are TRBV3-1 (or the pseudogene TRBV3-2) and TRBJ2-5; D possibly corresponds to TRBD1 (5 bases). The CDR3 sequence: CASSQGGSQGETQYF. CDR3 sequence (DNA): TGTGCCAGCAGCCAAGGAGGCTCGCAGGGAGAGACCCAGTACTTC.